This record covers a single TCR beta chain. Its antigen is unknown. The record has no base qualities; no much larger clone is one base away. Receptors were amplified or captured by RACE. The reads were generated on a NextSeq 500. During library preparation, unique molecular identifiers were attached to individual cDNA molecules so that TCRs could be counted in a quantitative, reproducible way. Both TCR alpha and TCR beta chains were sequenced from each blood RNA sample. Per the original workflow: Samples had a median of about 96,000 TCRs, with a range from roughly 23,224 to 750,000. The Decombinator software suite was used to annotate V, J and CDR3 in the TCR reads. For PS versus PT1 abundance plots, all samples were subsampled to the same number of TCRs (28,000). Expanded TCRs were defined as absent before sensitization and observed at least eight times at the 2-week time point. Clones were called with MiXCR by TCRdb after fastp trimmed the public reads at Q25, and only in-frame beta chains were retained. Each CDR3 protein gets just one entry, which takes the most common genes and DNA from the rows behind it. TCRdb, not the original authors, processed these V and J calls. In all, the sample holds 360,000 or so distinct CDR3 sequences, and around 6% of those were seen once. The top ten clonotypes cover over 5.5% of the sample.

The time point label, as the study defines it: patch test 2, 6 weeks after DPC sensitization. What the treatment or condition label conveys for this sample: therapeutic diphenylcyclopropenone sensitization with weekly scalp DPC. Blood at each patch-test visit was drawn before the patch test was applied. Patients were considered eligible if aged 18 to 70, diagnosed with alopecia and deemed suitable for DPC therapy, and patients were excluded if pregnant. Total RNA was extracted from unfractionated whole blood collected in Tempus Blood RNA tubes. The data were taken from a study of human T cells and chemical hapten exposure (dated by TCRdb to about 2021). Context from the whole study: For sensitization, 2% DPC in acetone was applied to a roughly 2 cm by roughly 2 cm area of upper inner arm skin. Throughout the study period of roughly 24 weeks, patients also received therapeutic DPC doses to the scalp every week. Patch tests used Finn chambers with 0.01% DPC on the upper back, scored after 6 days by International Contact Dermatitis Research Group standards. The mostly female patient cohort included alopecia areata with under or over 50% scalp involvement, alopecia totalis and alopecia universalis. Libraries were pooled for sequencing, and per-sample TCR yields varied mainly because of small differences in library volumes within the pool. Peripheral blood TCR repertoire changes were tracked in vivo in alopecia patients during primary and secondary sensitization to the hapten diphenylcyclopropenone (DPC). Blood was sampled from patients pre-sensitization (week 0) and at 2, 6 and about 24 weeks after DPC sensitization. For TCR sequencing, blood came from some 31 alopecia patients at anywhere from one to four time points (pre-sensitization, 2, 6 and 24 weeks).

From the germline V gene (reference sequence), CDR1 is SEHNR and CDR2 is FQNEAQ. The CDR3 runs 14 amino acids, cysteine and phenylalanine included. The sequence is cut down to CDR3 DNA, 42 bases in frame from base 1. Cut back by 3 bases and 4 bases, the V and J ends lie 11 bases apart. What the work shows at the level of the full study, not this receptor alone: Repeated subsampling changed both the strength of the expansion versus patch-test correlation and the threshold at which that correlation became significant. A positive correlation was found between the number of PT1 expanded TCRs and patch test score, with significance reached at thresholds 8, 16 and 32 but not 4. DPC sensitization did not change the number of TCRs with a frequency above 1 in 1000, and there was no evidence of changes in global repertoire structure. Because all patients had alopecia, a presumed autoimmune disease, the immune response of the patients might differ from that of healthy individuals. Compared with pre-sensitization or healthy control sets, expanded TCRs formed significantly more large CDR3 similarity clusters, which is consistent with antigen-driven responses.

The chain couples TRBV7-9 to TRBJ2-3, with TRBD1 tentatively as D gene (6 bases match). The clonotype comes from a woman aged 18-29 years with alopecia areata. Some clones in this sample may be carry-over from other donors' samples. The source material was whole blood, sampled in connection with sensitization to the hapten diphenylcyclopropenone (DPC). The DNA sequence is given as TGTGCCAGCAGCTTTGTTCAGGGGCCAGATACGCAGTATTTT. The resulting protein is CASSFVQGPDTQYF. Reference TRBV7-9 and TRBJ2-3 genes cover what lies past the CDR3, so the full variable domain is DTGVSQNPRHKITKRGQNVTFRCDPISEHNRLYWYRQTLGQGPEFLTYFQNEAQLEKSRLLSDRFSAERPKGSFSTLEIQRTEQGDSAMYLCASSFVQGPDTQYFGPGTRLTVL.